This is a list of T cell receptor beta chains from one sample in a study of blood T cell repertoires in COVID-19. Sequencing used immunoSEQ multiplex PCR; TCRdb keeps in-frame clones, though not all of them. This sample has some 76,000 clones, with less than 90% found just once. The source material was peripheral blood. The receptors derive from a man aged 50-60 years with COVID-19, enrolled during active disease. CDR3s include the opening cysteine and the closing phenylalanine or tryptophan. A D gene is named only where the DNA matches it firmly. Part of the rows lack a size; the others show once, few, many or a class for expanded clones.

len	abundance	v_gene	d_gene	j_gene	CDR3aa	CDR3nt
19	NA	TRBV4-1	TRBD1	TRBJ2-6	CASSQRVGDSLYGANVLTF	TGCGCCAGCAGCCAACGAGTCGGGGACAGCCTGTATGGGGCCAACGTCCTGACTTTC
12	NA	TRBV20-1	NA	TRBJ1-6	CSASFQNSPLHF	TGCAGTGCTAGTTTCCAGAATTCACCCCTCCACTTT
15	NA	TRBV6-6	NA	TRBJ1-5	CASSASRGGGQPQHF	TGTGCCAGCAGTGCCTCACGGGGAGGTGGTCAGCCCCAGCATTTT
16	NA	TRBV5-1	TRBD2	TRBJ2-1	CASSLGLAGGRDEQFF	TGCGCCAGCAGCCTGGGACTAGCGGGAGGACGTGATGAGCAGTTCTTC
13	NA	TRBV11-2	TRBD1	TRBJ1-2	CASSPGQNYGYTF	TGTGCCAGCAGCCCGGGACAGAACTATGGCTACACCTTC
17	NA	TRBV5-6	NA	TRBJ2-7	CASSLVDQGLHSYEQYF	TGTGCCAGCAGCTTGGTGGATCAGGGACTCCACTCCTACGAGCAGTACTTC
11	NA	TRBV29-1	NA	TRBJ2-3	CSVPSGDTQYF	TGCAGCGTTCCGTCCGGAGATACGCAGTATTTT
15	NA	TRBV5-6	TRBD1	TRBJ1-5	CASATARDRRQPQHF	TGTGCCAGCGCAACAGCCCGGGACAGGCGTCAGCCCCAGCATTTT
16	few	TRBV18	TRBD1	TRBJ1-1	CASSPNQGARSTEAFF	TGTGCCAGCTCACCAAACCAGGGGGCTAGGAGCACTGAAGCTTTCTTT
13	NA	TRBV27	NA	TRBJ1-1	CASSFKRNTEAFF	TGTGCCAGCAGTTTTAAGCGGAACACTGAAGCTTTCTTT
15	NA	TRBV6-1	NA	TRBJ1-4	CASSERGQRNEKLFF	TGTGCCAGCAGTGAACGGGGACAACGGAATGAAAAACTGTTTTTT
17	once	TRBV18	NA	TRBJ1-1	CASSPPGSMAMNTEAFF	TGTGCCAGCTCACCACCGGGCTCCATGGCTATGAACACTGAAGCTTTCTTT
13	NA	TRBV5-6	NA	TRBJ2-7	CASSFIHAYEQYF	TGTGCCAGCAGCTTTATACATGCCTACGAGCAGTACTTC
18	NA	TRBV10-1	TRBD2	TRBJ2-2	CASSESGLAGLPGGELFF	TGCGCCAGCAGTGAGTCGGGACTAGCGGGTCTCCCCGGCGGGGAGCTGTTTTTT
12	few	TRBV9	TRBD1	TRBJ2-7	CASSDGQDEQYF	TGTGCCAGCAGCGATGGACAGGACGAGCAGTACTTC
15	NA	TRBV28	NA	TRBJ2-7	CASSPDLSATYEQYF	TGTGCCAGCAGTCCGGACCTTAGCGCAACCTACGAGCAGTACTTC